Listed below are T cell receptor beta chains from one sample, sequenced in a study of blood T cells in healthy people across ages. TCRdb fed the 5' RACE reads into MiXCR, producing one record per CDR3 protein. The sample records around 2 million distinct CDR3 sequences, around 42% being singletons. The sequenced sample was blood. These receptor sequences come from a human donor in good health. Each CDR3 is given with its conserved first and last residue. The D gene is left open where the match is weak. Size tells how often a clone was seen (once, few, many) or the class of an expanded clone, and some rows leave it out.

clone_size d_call j_call v_call cdr3_nt cdr3_aa
. . TRBJ2-3 TRBV27 TGTGCCAGCAGTTTATATGTCAGCACAGATACGCAGTATTTT CASSLYVSTDTQYF
few . TRBJ2-3 TRBV29-1 TGCAGCGTTTCCACCGGGACTAGCACAGATACGCAGTATTTT CSVSTGTSTDTQYF
. TRBD2 TRBJ2-4 TRBV7-7 TGTGCTAGCAGCCCATTAGACGCGTCGGGGGGTGGGGAGCAGTACTTC CASSPLDASGGGEQYF
few . TRBJ1-6 TRBV20-1 TGCAGTGCTAGTACCGACGTTAACAATTCACCCCTCCACTTT CSASTDVNNSPLHF
. . TRBJ2-1 TRBV6-1 TGTGCCAGCCTTTCCGGGACGACCTACAATGAGCAGTTCTTC CASLSGTTYNEQFF
few . TRBJ2-1 TRBV6-6 TGTGCCAGCAGCGGTGCAGGAGGGTTTGAAAATGAGCAGTTCTTC CASSGAGGFENEQFF
. TRBD2 TRBJ2-1 TRBV6-5 TGTGCCAGCAGTTACTCCCCGGGACTAGCGGGGGGGACCTACAATGAGCAGTTCTTC CASSYSPGLAGGTYNEQFF
. . TRBJ1-2 TRBV3-1 TGTGCCAGCAGCCAAGCGGGGGAAGGCTACACCTTC CASSQAGEGYTF
. . TRBJ2-7 TRBV15 TGTGCCACCAGCAGAGATAAGGGGGACTACGAGCAGTACTTC CATSRDKGDYEQYF
few TRBD2 TRBJ2-1 TRBV15 TGTGCCACCAGCAGAGGTAGCGGGGGCCCAAATGAGCAGTTCTTC CATSRGSGGPNEQFF
. . TRBJ2-7 TRBV29-1 TGCAGCGTTGGAGGGGACGAGATGGCCTACGAGCAGTACTTC CSVGGDEMAYEQYF
few TRBD1 TRBJ2-7 TRBV12-5 TGTGCTAGTGGTCCTACCGGGACAGGGGTCCACGAGCAGTACTTC CASGPTGTGVHEQYF
few . TRBJ2-6 TRBV30 TGTGCCTGGGGCGGTGGGGCCAACGTCCTGACTTTC CAWGGGANVLTF
few TRBD2 TRBJ2-1 TRBV3-1 TGTGCCAGCAGTCCTGGCGGGGGAGAGAACAATGAGCAGTTCTTC CASSPGGGENNEQFF
. . TRBJ1-2 TRBV13 TGTGCCAGCAGCATGGGGACCATTAGTACTAACTATGGCTACACCTTC CASSMGTISTNYGYTF
. . TRBJ2-7 TRBV12-5 TGTGCTAGTGGTTCAGACCCTTACAATGAGCAGTACTTC CASGSDPYNEQYF
. . TRBJ2-5 TRBV9 TGTGCCAGCAGCCCCGGATGGCTCGCAGGGCAAGAGACCCAGTACTTC CASSPGWLAGQETQYF
. TRBD1 TRBJ1-2 TRBV20-1 TGCAGTGCTGGACAGGACAGTTCGCTAAATGGCTACACCTTC CSAGQDSSLNGYTF
. TRBD2 TRBJ2-3 TRBV29-1 TGCAGCGCCTATAGCGGGGAGGGAGATACGCAGTATTTT CSAYSGEGDTQYF
. . TRBJ2-6 TRBV15 TGTGCCACCACCTCGTCCGTGTCTGGGGCCAACGTCCTGACTTTC CATTSSVSGANVLTF
. . TRBJ1-2 TRBV20-1 TGCAGTGCTCCCGCGGAAGGCTACACCTTC CSAPAEGYTF
. TRBD1 TRBJ2-6 TRBV6-1 TGTGCCAGCAGTGAAGCGCTTCGGGACAGGGGGATTTCTGGGGCCAACGTCCTGACTTTC CASSEALRDRGISGANVLTF
few TRBD1 TRBJ2-7 TRBV11-2 TGTGCCAGCAGCTTAGATCGGGTGACAGGGGAGGACGAGCAGTACTTC CASSLDRVTGEDEQYF
. TRBD1 TRBJ1-4 TRBV4-1 TGCGCCAGCAGCCAAAGGGCCTTCACAGGGGTGTTTTTT CASSQRAFTGVFF
few . TRBJ1-6 TRBV28 TGTGCCAGCACCGGGGCCCCCGTCGCGTATAATTCACCCCTCCACTTT CASTGAPVAYNSPLHF
. . TRBJ1-1 TRBV10-3 TGTGCCATCAGTGAGGGCAGGGCTGAAGCTTTCTTT CAISEGRAEAFF
few TRBD2 TRBJ2-4 TRBV20-1 TGCAGTGCTAGACAACTCCTAGCGGGGGGGTTTGAGCAGTACTTC CSARQLLAGGFEQYF
. . TRBJ1-1 TRBV11-2 TGTGCCAGCAGCTTGACTCCAGAGGTGAACACTGAAGCTTTCTTT CASSLTPEVNTEAFF
many . TRBJ2-7 TRBV7-9 TGTGCCAGCAGCCCACAGGGACTCTACGAGCAGTACTTC CASSPQGLYEQYF
. . TRBJ2-7 TRBV6-6 TGTGCCAGCAGTCCATCGGACGGAGGATACGAGCAGTACTTC CASSPSDGGYEQYF
few . TRBJ1-2 TRBV28 TGTGCCAGCAGTTTTTGGGGGGACCCTAATGGCTACACCTTC CASSFWGDPNGYTF
many . TRBJ1-6 TRBV11-2 TGTGCCAGCAGCTTAGAGGTGGAATTCACCCTCCACTTT CASSLEVEFTLHF
. . TRBJ1-1 TRBV5-1 TGCGCCAGCAGCTTATTGGGACACCAGAACGTTGAAGCTTTCTTT CASSLLGHQNVEAFF
. . TRBJ2-3 TRBV5-1 TGCGCCAGCAGCTCCTCAGCGGTAATTAGCACAGATACGCAGTATTTT CASSSSAVISTDTQYF
. . TRBJ1-3 TRBV5-1 TGCGCCAGCAGCTTGGAGGGCATAGGGAACACCATATATTTT CASSLEGIGNTIYF
few . TRBJ1-2 TRBV29-1 TGCAGCGTTGACGACACTGGCTATGGCTACACCTTC CSVDDTGYGYTF
few . TRBJ2-5 TRBV20-1 TGCAGTGCTAGAGAGGGGCATATACAGGGAGAGGAAGAGACCCAGTACTTC CSAREGHIQGEEETQYF
. TRBD1 TRBJ1-4 TRBV15 TGTGCCACCAGGTTTGGGACAGGACCCCCGGAAAAACTGTTTTTT CATRFGTGPPEKLFF
many . TRBJ2-1 TRBV5-1 TGCGCCAGCAGCTTGTATCTTTCGGCTGGGGAGTTCTTC CASSLYLSAGEFF
. TRBD1 TRBJ2-7 TRBV4-1 TGCGCCAGCAGCCAACTCGACAGGGATTACGAGCAGTACTTC CASSQLDRDYEQYF
few . TRBJ2-7 TRBV20-1 TGCAGTGCTAGAGATTCACTCACAGGGAGCTCCTACGAGCAGTACTTC CSARDSLTGSSYEQYF
. . TRBJ1-6 TRBV7-2 TGTGCCAGCATGGGCGATTCACCCCTCCACTTT CASMGDSPLHF
few TRBD1 TRBJ1-4 TRBV5-1 TGCGCCAGCAGCCCAGGGGGGGTTACTAATGAAAAACTGTTTTTT CASSPGGVTNEKLFF
. . TRBJ2-3 TRBV5-1 TGCGCCAGCAGCCCGAGGGTGGTTGGCACAGATACGCAGTATTTT CASSPRVVGTDTQYF
. . TRBJ2-3 TRBV12-3/TRBV12-4 TGTGCCAGCAGTTGGCGTTCGGGCACAGATACGCAGTATTTT CASSWRSGTDTQYF
few TRBD1 TRBJ1-2 TRBV4-2 TGTGCCAGCAGCCAAGTCGACGGACAGGGGGCTTTCGGCTATGGCTACACCTTC CASSQVDGQGAFGYGYTF
few . TRBJ2-7 TRBV25-1 TGTGCCAGCAGTGAATATAGCTCCTACGAGCAGTACTTC CASSEYSSYEQYF
. . TRBJ2-7 TRBV7-2 TGTGCCAGCAGTATGACCACGTCCTACGAGCAGTACTTC CASSMTTSYEQYF
few . TRBJ2-5 TRBV6-2/TRBV6-3 TGTGCCAGCAGTGCGGACTTCGAAGAGACCCAGTACTTC CASSADFEETQYF
. . TRBJ2-1 TRBV7-9 TGTGCCAGCAGCTCGTCCTCCGTCCTCGGGGAGCAGTTCTTC CASSSSSVLGEQFF
. . TRBJ2-1 TRBV7-2 TGTGCCAGCAGCTTAGTGAGACATGAAGAGACCCAGTTCTTC CASSLVRHEETQFF
few TRBD2 TRBJ2-3 TRBV6-2/TRBV6-3 TGTGCCAGCAGTTATAGCGGGGAGAACACAGATACGCAGTATTTT CASSYSGENTDTQYF
. TRBD1 TRBJ1-2 TRBV10-3 TGTGCCATCAGAGAAACTCGGACAGGTTTTTACTATGGCTACACCTTC CAIRETRTGFYYGYTF
few . TRBJ1-1 TRBV4-2 TGTGCCAGCAGCCAAGGGACGACCGGAGCTTTCTTT CASSQGTTGAFF